This is a list of T cell receptor beta chains from one sample in a study of CD8 T cells in ankylosing spondylitis. Using its own MiXCR run on the 5' RACE reads, TCRdb lists one record per CDR3 protein. The repertoire holds 300,000 to 350,000 distinct CDR3 sequences, with roughly 20% as singletons. The specimen was blood, either unsorted or a sorted T cell fraction (not recorded which). The receptors shown here come from a female donor with ankylosing spondylitis or in good health (not recorded which). Each CDR3 is given with its conserved first and last residue. The D gene is left open where the match is weak. A clone size is listed for some rows: how often the clone was seen (once, few, many), or a class if it is expanded.

d_gene,j_gene,v_gene,abundance,CDR3aa,CDR3nt
-,TRBJ2-7,TRBV21-1,-,CASSWDPLGEQYF,TGTGCCAGCAGCTGGGACCCCCTCGGCGAGCAGTACTTC
TRBD2,TRBJ2-1,TRBV20-1,many,CSARDPRTSGFYNEQFF,TGCAGTGCTAGAGATCCCCGGACTAGCGGATTCTACAATGAGCAGTTCTTC
-,TRBJ2-1,TRBV7-6,-,CASSLRPDSYNEQFF,TGTGCCAGCAGCTTAAGGCCCGACTCCTACAATGAGCAGTTCTTC
-,TRBJ2-2,TRBV21-1,few,CASSKADPGELFF,TGTGCCAGCAGCAAAGCTGACCCCGGGGAGCTGTTTTTT
-,TRBJ2-7,TRBV20-1,-,CSARRQGLHEQYF,TGCAGTGCTAGACGGCAGGGACTCCACGAGCAGTACTTC
TRBD2,TRBJ2-5,TRBV12-3/TRBV12-4,few,CASKGLAGRLETQYF,TGTGCCAGCAAGGGGCTAGCGGGTCGCCTGGAGACCCAGTACTTC
-,TRBJ2-1,TRBV6-5,few,CASSYQGQGRNNEQFF,TGTGCCAGCAGTTACCAGGGGCAGGGGCGGAACAATGAGCAGTTCTTC
TRBD2,TRBJ2-3,TRBV12-3/TRBV12-4,-,CASSPGGLAVSTDTQYF,TGTGCCAGCAGTCCCGGGGGACTAGCGGTTAGCACAGATACGCAGTATTTT
-,TRBJ2-2,TRBV19,few,CASSPVGVNTGELFF,TGTGCCAGTAGTCCCGTGGGGGTTAACACCGGGGAGCTGTTTTTT
-,TRBJ2-1,TRBV6-5,-,CASSGRLSEQFF,TGTGCCAGCAGTGGCCGGCTGTCTGAGCAGTTCTTC
-,TRBJ2-3,TRBV11-2,-,CASSPTPADTQYF,TGTGCCAGCAGCCCAACCCCCGCAGATACGCAGTATTTT
-,TRBJ2-7,TRBV7-2,-,CASSLAPGQGTNEQYF,TGTGCCAGCAGCTTAGCGCCGGGTCAGGGAACGAACGAGCAGTACTTC
TRBD1,TRBJ1-1,TRBV20-1,-,CSARDPRGSTEAFF,TGCAGTGCTAGAGATCCCAGGGGGAGCACTGAAGCTTTCTTT
-,TRBJ2-1,TRBV29-1,-,CSVEGRGSYNEQFF,TGCAGCGTTGAGGGGCGGGGCTCCTACAATGAGCAGTTCTTC
-,TRBJ2-1,TRBV5-5,-,CASSLEGRVWSSYNEQFF,TGTGCCAGCAGCTTGGAGGGTCGAGTCTGGAGCTCCTACAATGAGCAGTTCTTC
-,TRBJ1-6,TRBV25-1,many,CASSEVGLNSPLHF,TGTGCCAGCAGTGAGGTCGGGCTTAATTCACCCCTCCACTTT
-,TRBJ2-1,TRBV28,-,CASSLRVGLHNEQFF,TGTGCCAGCAGTTTAAGGGTAGGTCTCCACAATGAGCAGTTCTTC
-,TRBJ1-1,TRBV29-1,few,CSGNREGRTEAFF,TGCAGCGGGAACAGGGAGGGAAGGACTGAAGCTTTCTTT
-,TRBJ2-1,TRBV4-3,-,CASSQVATYNEQFF,TGCGCCAGCAGCCAAGTAGCGACCTACAATGAGCAGTTCTTC
-,TRBJ1-5,TRBV6-5,-,CASSYDRGQPQHF,TGTGCCAGCAGTTACGATAGAGGACAGCCCCAGCATTTT